This is a list of T cell receptor beta chains from one sample in a study of CD8+ T cells in alopecia areata. Using immunoSEQ multiplex PCR, the repertoire was profiled, and TCRdb retains in-frame clones only, with some absent. The table lists more than 200,000 clones, 67% of them singletons. The sequences come from CD4+ T cells sorted from blood, collected at week 0. These receptors came from a human donor with alopecia areata. Both conserved end residues are part of each CDR3. A D gene is named only where the DNA matches it firmly. Size tells how often a clone was seen (once, few, many) or the class of an expanded clone, and some rows leave it out.

>TRBD1|TRBJ2-2|NA|TRBV29-1
TGCAGCGGTAAACAGGGGCCCACCGGGGAGCTGTTTTTT
CSGKQGPTGELFF
>NA|TRBJ2-5|NA|TRBV7-8
TGTGCCAGCAGCGACCAGGCCCTGGCGGTTAGGAGTTACTTC
CASSDQALAVRSYF
>NA|TRBJ2-7|NA|TRBV6-1
TGTGCCAGCAGTGAAGCGCTGGACCCCTACGAGCAGTACTTC
CASSEALDPYEQYF
>TRBD1|TRBJ1-6|NA|TRBV4-3
TGCGCCAGCAGTGGGACAGTTTATAATTCACCCCTCCACTTT
CASSGTVYNSPLHF
>NA|TRBJ2-5|NA|TRBV5-1
TGCGCCAGCAGCTCTTCGATAGCCAGCCGGGAGACCCAGTACTTC
CASSSSIASRETQYF
>NA|TRBJ1-4|NA|TRBV4-2
TGTGCCAGCGGCGGAAGAAATGAAAAACTGTTTTTT
CASGGRNEKLFF
>NA|TRBJ1-2|NA|TRBV2
TGTGCCAGCAGGCCCCTATCTGGCTACACCTTC
CASRPLSGYTF
>NA|TRBJ1-1|NA|TRBV30
TGTGCCTGGAGTCCCCCCGGGCGGCGGGGGACTGAAGCTTTCTTT
CAWSPPGRRGTEAFF
>NA|TRBJ1-2|NA|TRBV5-1
TGCGCCAGCAGCTTGTCACGGACAGACTATGGCTACACCTTC
CASSLSRTDYGYTF
>NA|TRBJ1-1|NA|TRBV29-1
TGCAGCGTTCACATTGGACCGGGGTCCACTGAAGCTTTCTTT
CSVHIGPGSTEAFF
>NA|TRBJ2-3|NA|TRBV5-1
TGCGCCAGCAGCCCACAGGGTCGCACAGATACGCAGTATTTT
CASSPQGRTDTQYF
>TRBD1|TRBJ1-2|few|TRBV5-1
TGCGCCAGCAGCTGGGCCGACAGGGCGGAGGACGGCTACACCTTC
CASSWADRAEDGYTF
>NA|TRBJ2-7|NA|TRBV7-2
TGTGCCAGCAGCAGAGCGGTTCGCTACGAGCAGTACTTC
CASSRAVRYEQYF
>TRBD1|TRBJ2-5|NA|TRBV13
TGTGCCAGCAGCCGACAGGGCTCGTACCAAGAGACCCAGTACTTC
CASSRQGSYQETQYF
>NA|TRBJ2-3|few|TRBV6-1
TGTGCAATCACAGCAGTGGGAGGCAAGGGAGATACGCAGTATTTT
CAITAVGGKGDTQYF
>NA|TRBJ1-1|NA|TRBV30
TGTGCCTGGAACCCGGGGGAGGATACTGAAGCTTTCTTT
CAWNPGEDTEAFF
>NA|TRBJ1-1|NA|TRBV30
TGTGCCTGGAGAGAGAGCACTGAAGCTTTCTTT
CAWRESTEAFF
>TRBD1|TRBJ1-2|NA|TRBV5-6
TGTGCCAGCAGCTTGCCATCCGGACAGGAGTACTATGGCTACACCTTC
CASSLPSGQEYYGYTF
>NA|TRBJ1-2|NA|TRBV6-5
TGTGCCAGCAGTCGAGCGTTAGCGGGTGGCTACACCTTC
CASSRALAGGYTF
>TRBD1|TRBJ2-3|NA|TRBV9
TGTGCCAGCAGCCCGAGGACAGGGGTGGCAGATACGCAGTATTTT
CASSPRTGVADTQYF
>NA|TRBJ2-3|NA|TRBV25-1
TGTGCCAGCAGTGTTGGGGGGGCTGATACGCAGTATTTT
CASSVGGADTQYF
>NA|TRBJ1-2|NA|TRBV30
TGTGCCTGGAGTGGGACTTCCGGCTATGGCTACACCTTC
CAWSGTSGYGYTF
>NA|TRBJ1-1|NA|TRBV13
TGTGCCAGCAGCTTGAGGACAGTCTATAGTGAAGCTTTCTTT
CASSLRTVYSEAFF
>TRBD1|TRBJ1-2|NA|TRBV30
TGTGCCTGGAGCCACAGACCGGGACAGGGGTATGGCTACACCTTC
CAWSHRPGQGYGYTF
>NA|TRBJ2-7|NA|TRBV30
TGTGCCTGGAGCTCCCCCCAGGGCGGAGACCTAAGGGAGCAGTACTTC
CAWSSPQGGDLREQYF
>NA|TRBJ2-6|NA|TRBV29-1
TGCAGCGTTGGACTCTCTGGGGCCAACGTCCTGACTTTC
CSVGLSGANVLTF
>NA|TRBJ2-3|NA|TRBV2
TGTGCCAGCAGTGAGCTGTATTCTAGCACAGATACGCAGTATTTT
CASSELYSSTDTQYF
>NA|TRBJ1-6|NA|TRBV27
TGTGCCAGCAGTTTAAGGAGCGGGGACCGAAGGAATTCACCCCTCCACTTT
CASSLRSGDRRNSPLHF
>TRBD1|TRBJ2-7|NA|TRBV25-1
TGTGCCAGCAGTAGCGACAGGGTCCCTCCCTACGAGCAGTACTTC
CASSSDRVPPYEQYF
>TRBD1|TRBJ2-4|NA|TRBV7-2
TGTGCCAGCAGCCTTCATGGGAGAGGGACAGGGGGAAAAAACATTCAGTACTTC
CASSLHGRGTGGKNIQYF
>NA|TRBJ1-6|once|TRBV5-1
TGCGCCAGCAGCTTCAGGACAAGTGATAATTCACCCCTCCACTTT
CASSFRTSDNSPLHF
>TRBD1|TRBJ2-1|few|TRBV11-2
TGTGCCAGCAGTTGGGACAGGGGGCGGGTTGAGCAGTTCTTC
CASSWDRGRVEQFF
>TRBD1|TRBJ1-1|NA|TRBV2
TGTGCCAGCAGTGATATGGGACAGCCGAACACTGAAGCTTTCTTT
CASSDMGQPNTEAFF
>TRBD1|TRBJ2-7|NA|TRBV29-1
TGCAGCGTTGAAGGTAGAGGGACAGGGACCTACGAGCAGTACTTC
CSVEGRGTGTYEQYF
>TRBD1|TRBJ2-5|once|TRBV7-9
TGTGCCAGCAGCCCCCTGACAGGGGCGGGGGAGACCCAGTACTTC
CASSPLTGAGETQYF
>NA|TRBJ1-2|NA|TRBV9
TGTGCCAGCAGCGTAGGGTCAGGGGCGAACTATGGCTACACCTTC
CASSVGSGANYGYTF
>NA|TRBJ1-2|few|TRBV6-5
TGTGCCAGCAGTCCGCGAGGTCATGGCTACACCTTC
CASSPRGHGYTF
>NA|TRBJ2-7|once|TRBV18
TGTGCCAGCTCACCGGCCGGGACCCTCGGAAACGAGCAGTACTTC
CASSPAGTLGNEQYF
>NA|TRBJ2-1|NA|TRBV27
TGTGCCAGCATCCGCGGGGAAGACAATGAGCAGTTCTTC
CASIRGEDNEQFF
>TRBD1|TRBJ1-5|NA|TRBV19
TGTGCCAGTAGTAAAACAGGGGATACTCAGCCCCAGCATTTT
CASSKTGDTQPQHF
>TRBD2|TRBJ2-1|NA|TRBV30
TGTGCCTGGAGTGTTTGGCGGGGGGCCTCCTACAATGAGCAGTTCTTC
CAWSVWRGASYNEQFF
>NA|TRBJ1-2|few|TRBV20-1
TGCAGTGCCACGGGATTGGGCTACACCTTC
CSATGLGYTF
>NA|TRBJ2-3|NA|TRBV30
TGTGCCTGGAGTGTAATTGGTGGAGATACGCAGTATTTT
CAWSVIGGDTQYF
>NA|TRBJ1-2|NA|TRBV30
TGTGCCTGGGCCGGGACGGTCGGTGGCTACACCTTC
CAWAGTVGGYTF
>TRBD1|TRBJ2-3|NA|TRBV4-3
TGCGCCAGCAGCCAAGGTGTGAGGGGGCCAGAGGATACGCAGTATTTT
CASSQGVRGPEDTQYF
>TRBD2|TRBJ2-3|few|TRBV29-1
TGCAGCGTTGACGGTGCGGGGGGAAGCACAGATACGCAGTATTTT
CSVDGAGGSTDTQYF
>TRBD1|TRBJ1-5|NA|TRBV7-2
TGTGCCAGCAGCATCCCAGGGGGAGGGCATGGCAATCAGCCCCAGCATTTT
CASSIPGGGHGNQPQHF
>NA|TRBJ1-1|NA|TRBV9
TGTGCCAGCAGCGTATATGGTCAGATGAACACTGAAGCTTTCTTT
CASSVYGQMNTEAFF
>TRBD1|TRBJ1-6|few|TRBV10-3
TGTGCCATCAGTGGGGGGACAGGGGAGAATTCACCCCTCCACTTT
CAISGGTGENSPLHF
>NA|TRBJ1-2|NA|TRBV30
TGTGCCTGGGCCGAACCCACTAACTATGGCTACACCTTC
CAWAEPTNYGYTF
>NA|TRBJ1-1|NA|TRBV9
TGTGCCAGCACCTTACGACCCGATACGAACACTGAAGCTTTCTTT
CASTLRPDTNTEAFF
>NA|TRBJ2-1|NA|TRBV5-6
TGTGCCAGCAGCACCTCGTCGGTTGGGTCCTACAATGAGCAGTTCTTC
CASSTSSVGSYNEQFF
>NA|TRBJ2-1|NA|TRBV18
TGTGCCAGCTCACCAAATAGTCCGGGGAGCTCCTACAATGAGCAGTTCTTC
CASSPNSPGSSYNEQFF
>TRBD1|TRBJ2-7|NA|TRBV29-1
TGCAGCGTCGACCGGGACAGGGAGTACGAGCAGTACTTC
CSVDRDREYEQYF
>NA|TRBJ2-7|once|TRBV4-3
TGCGCCAGCAGCCAAGATGGTGGTTTGGGGGGCTTGAACGAGCAGTACTTC
CASSQDGGLGGLNEQYF
>NA|TRBJ2-4|NA|TRBV19
TGTGCCAGTAGTATAGCGGGGAGCCGGGACATTCAGTACTTC
CASSIAGSRDIQYF
>NA|TRBJ2-5|NA|TRBV5-1
TGCGCCAGCAGCCCAGGGACTCAAGAGACCCAGTACTTC
CASSPGTQETQYF
>NA|TRBJ1-6|NA|TRBV30
TGTGCCTGGATGACAAGTTATAATTCACCCCTCCACTTT
CAWMTSYNSPLHF
>NA|TRBJ2-5|NA|TRBV5-1
TGCGCCAGCAGCTTGGTAGGGATCTCCCAAGAGACCCAGTACTTC
CASSLVGISQETQYF